The rows below give T cell receptor beta chains drawn from one sample of a study of blood T cell repertoires in COVID-19. Here immunoSEQ multiplex PCR was the method, and the copy in TCRdb shows in-frame clones only, minus some. The sample has about 72,000 clones, about nine tenths seen once; the top ten hold roughly 9.1%. The sample taken for sequencing was peripheral blood. These receptors were taken from a human donor in a cohort sampled during active COVID-19. Both conserved end residues are part of each CDR3. The D gene is left open where the match is weak. The listing skips clone size in some rows; elsewhere it reads once, few, many or a size class.

clone size	D gene	J gene	V gene	CDR3 protein	CDR3 DNA
NA	NA	TRBJ2-5	TRBV18	CASSPSGRSETQYF	TGTGCCAGCTCACCTTCAGGGAGGTCCGAGACCCAGTACTTC
NA	TRBD2	TRBJ2-2	TRBV30	CAWGTSGANTGELFF	TGTGCCTGGGGGACTAGCGGGGCGAACACCGGGGAGCTGTTTTTT
NA	NA	TRBJ2-1	TRBV7-2	CASSLRGGGDEQFF	TGTGCCAGCAGCTTAAGGGGCGGGGGCGATGAGCAGTTCTTC
NA	TRBD1	TRBJ2-7	TRBV18	CASSSRTGNSYEQYF	TGTGCCAGCTCTTCAAGGACAGGGAACTCCTACGAGCAGTACTTC
NA	TRBD1	TRBJ2-2	TRBV19	CASRGSTGVNTGELFF	TGTGCCAGTAGGGGGTCTACAGGGGTAAACACCGGGGAGCTGTTTTTT
once	NA	TRBJ1-2	TRBV5-1	CASSLMDTSYGYTF	TGCGCCAGCAGCTTGATGGACACCTCCTATGGCTACACCTTC
NA	TRBD1	TRBJ2-7	TRBV28	CASSTGQGAHEQYF	TGTGCCAGCAGCACGGGACAGGGGGCCCACGAGCAGTACTTC
NA	NA	TRBJ1-4	TRBV7-9	CAFESDEKLFF	TGTGCCTTCGAGTCTGATGAAAAACTGTTTTTT
NA	NA	TRBJ2-2	TRBV7-3	CASSLIGRQANTGELFF	TGTGCCAGCAGCTTAATAGGCCGACAAGCGAACACCGGGGAGCTGTTTTTT
NA	TRBD1	TRBJ1-2	TRBV19	CASSIGTGGTMGYTF	TGTGCCAGTAGTATCGGGACAGGGGGAACGATGGGCTACACCTTC
NA	TRBD1	TRBJ1-1	TRBV28	CASSLEAGGADTEAFF	TGTGCCAGCAGTTTAGAGGCAGGGGGCGCGGACACTGAAGCTTTCTTT
NA	NA	TRBJ2-7	TRBV7-2	CASSLVGGSTYEQYF	TGTGCCAGCAGCTTAGTAGGAGGGTCTACCTACGAGCAGTACTTC
NA	NA	TRBJ2-7	TRBV4-3	CASSQDKSYGYEQYF	TGCGCCAGCAGCCAAGACAAGTCCTACGGCTACGAGCAGTACTTC
NA	NA	TRBJ2-7	TRBV5-1	CASSLGTDYEQYF	TGCGCCAGCAGCTTGGGGACAGACTACGAGCAGTACTTC
once	NA	TRBJ1-6	TRBV9	CASSALGGSDNSPLHF	TGTGCCAGCTCCGCATTAGGTGGCAGCGATAATTCACCCCTCCACTTT
NA	NA	TRBJ2-7	TRBV5-6	CASSSGGTEYF	TGTGCCAGCAGCTCAGGGGGGACAGAGTACTTC
NA	NA	TRBJ1-1	TRBV7-2	CASSLVWEEGTEAFF	TGTGCCAGCAGCTTAGTATGGGAAGAGGGCACTGAAGCTTTCTTT